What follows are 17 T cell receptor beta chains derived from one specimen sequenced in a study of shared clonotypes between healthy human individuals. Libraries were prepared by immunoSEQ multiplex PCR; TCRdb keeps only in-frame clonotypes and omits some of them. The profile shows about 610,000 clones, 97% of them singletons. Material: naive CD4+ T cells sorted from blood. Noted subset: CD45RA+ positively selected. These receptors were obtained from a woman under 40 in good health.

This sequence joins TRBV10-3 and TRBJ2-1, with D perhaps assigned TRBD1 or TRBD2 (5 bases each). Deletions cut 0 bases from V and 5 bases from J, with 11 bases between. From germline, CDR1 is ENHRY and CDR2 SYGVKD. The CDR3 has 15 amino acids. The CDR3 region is CAISESILGDNEQFF. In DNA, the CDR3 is TGTGCCATCAGTGAGTCGATACTAGGGGACAATGAGCAGTTCTTC.

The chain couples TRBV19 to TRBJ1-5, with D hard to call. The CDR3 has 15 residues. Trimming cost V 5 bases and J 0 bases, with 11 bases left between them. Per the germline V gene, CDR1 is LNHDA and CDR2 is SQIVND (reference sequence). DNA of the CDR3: TGTGCCAGTAGTTATGGCAGAAATAGCAATCAGCCCCAGCATTTT. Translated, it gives CASSYGRNSNQPQHF.

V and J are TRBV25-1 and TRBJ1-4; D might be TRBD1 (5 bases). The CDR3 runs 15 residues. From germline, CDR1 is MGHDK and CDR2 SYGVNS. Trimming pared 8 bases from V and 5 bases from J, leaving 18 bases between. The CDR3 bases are TGTGCCAGCGTTGCCTTGACAGAAGCCAATGAAAAACTGTTTTTT. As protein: CASVALTEANEKLFF.

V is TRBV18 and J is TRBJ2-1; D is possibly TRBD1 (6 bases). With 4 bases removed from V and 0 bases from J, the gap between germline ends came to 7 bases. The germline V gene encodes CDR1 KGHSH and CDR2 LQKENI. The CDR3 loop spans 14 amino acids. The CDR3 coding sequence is TGTGCCAGCTCACGGGACAACTCCTACAATGAGCAGTTCTTC. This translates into CASSRDNSYNEQFF.

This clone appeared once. CDR3: CASSPVVMNQPQHF. In nucleotides, the CDR3 is TGTGCCAGCAGCCCAGTAGTGATGAATCAGCCCCAGCATTTT. The chain recombines TRBV6-5 with TRBJ1-5; the D is unclear. CDR1 and CDR2 (germline): MNHEY, SVGAGI. The V and J ends lost 6 bases and 4 bases respectively, with 13 bases between them. The CDR3 spans 14 residues.

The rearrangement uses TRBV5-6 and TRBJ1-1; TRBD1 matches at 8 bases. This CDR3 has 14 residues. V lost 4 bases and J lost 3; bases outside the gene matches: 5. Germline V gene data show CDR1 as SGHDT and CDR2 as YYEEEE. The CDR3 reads CASSIPGGHTEAFF. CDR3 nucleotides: TGTGCCAGCAGCATACCAGGGGGCCACACTGAAGCTTTCTTT.

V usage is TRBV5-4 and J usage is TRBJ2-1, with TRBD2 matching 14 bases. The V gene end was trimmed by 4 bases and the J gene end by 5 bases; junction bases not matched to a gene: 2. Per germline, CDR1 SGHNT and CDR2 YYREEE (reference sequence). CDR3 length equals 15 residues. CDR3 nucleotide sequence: TGTGCCAGCAGCCAGGGACTAGCGGGAGACAATGAGCAGTTCTTC. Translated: CASSQGLAGDNEQFF.

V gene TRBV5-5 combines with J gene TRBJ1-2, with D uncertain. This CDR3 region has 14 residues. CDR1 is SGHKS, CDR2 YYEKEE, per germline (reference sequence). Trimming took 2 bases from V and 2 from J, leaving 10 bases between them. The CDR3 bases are TGTGCCAGCAGCTTCGGGCAGGAGAACTATGGCTACACCTTC. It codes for CASSFGQENYGYTF.

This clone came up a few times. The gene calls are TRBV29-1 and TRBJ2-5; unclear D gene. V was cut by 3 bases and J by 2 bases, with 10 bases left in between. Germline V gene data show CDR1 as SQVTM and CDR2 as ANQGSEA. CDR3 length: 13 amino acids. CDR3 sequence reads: CSVDRPPQETQYF. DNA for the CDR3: TGCAGCGTTGATCGCCCACCACAAGAGACCCAGTACTTC.

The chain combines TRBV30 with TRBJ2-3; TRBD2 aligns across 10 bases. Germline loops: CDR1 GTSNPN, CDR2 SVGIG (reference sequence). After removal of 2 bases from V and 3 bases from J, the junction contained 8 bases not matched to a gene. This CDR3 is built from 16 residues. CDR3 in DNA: TGTGCCTGGAGTCCTACTAGCGGGGTGGGGACAGATACGCAGTATTTT. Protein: CAWSPTSGVGTDTQYF.

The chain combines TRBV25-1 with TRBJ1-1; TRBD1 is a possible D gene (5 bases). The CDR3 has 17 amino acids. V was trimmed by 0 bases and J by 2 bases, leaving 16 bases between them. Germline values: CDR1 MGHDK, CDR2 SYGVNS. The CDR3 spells CASSEYVRERGNTEAFF. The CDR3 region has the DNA TGTGCCAGCAGTGAATATGTCAGGGAGAGGGGTAACACTGAAGCTTTCTTT.

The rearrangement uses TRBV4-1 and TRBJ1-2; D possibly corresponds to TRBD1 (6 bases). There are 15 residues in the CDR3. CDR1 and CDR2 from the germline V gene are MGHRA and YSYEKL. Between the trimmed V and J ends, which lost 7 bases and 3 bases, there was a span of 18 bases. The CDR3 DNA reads TGCGCCAGCACTCTCCTAGGGGGAAATCACTATGGCTACACCTTC. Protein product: CASTLLGGNHYGYTF.

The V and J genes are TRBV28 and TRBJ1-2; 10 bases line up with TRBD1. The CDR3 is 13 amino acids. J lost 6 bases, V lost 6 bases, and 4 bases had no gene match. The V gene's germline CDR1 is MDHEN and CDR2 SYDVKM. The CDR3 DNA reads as TGTGCCAGCAGCCCCGGACAGGGGGATGGCTACACCTTC. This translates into CASSPGQGDGYTF.

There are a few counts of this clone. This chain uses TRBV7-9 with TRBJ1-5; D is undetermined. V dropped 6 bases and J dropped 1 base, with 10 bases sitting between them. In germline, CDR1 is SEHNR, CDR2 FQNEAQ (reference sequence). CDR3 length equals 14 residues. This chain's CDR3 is CASRRGSSNQPQHF. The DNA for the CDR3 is TGTGCCAGCAGACGGGGATCAAGCAATCAGCCCCAGCATTTT. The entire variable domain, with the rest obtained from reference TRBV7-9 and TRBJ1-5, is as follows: DTGVSQNPRHKITKRGQNVTFRCDPISEHNRLYWYRQTLGQGPEFLTYFQNEAQLEKSRLLSDRFSAERPKGSFSTLEIQRTEQGDSAMYLCASRRGSSNQPQHFGDGTRLSIL.

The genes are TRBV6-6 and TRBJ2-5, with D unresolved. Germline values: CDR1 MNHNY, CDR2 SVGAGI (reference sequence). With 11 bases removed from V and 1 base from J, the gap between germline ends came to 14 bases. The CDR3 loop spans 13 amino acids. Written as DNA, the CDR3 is TGTGCCGCCAAGGCTGGAGTCCAAGAGACCCAGTACTTC. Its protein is CAAKAGVQETQYF.

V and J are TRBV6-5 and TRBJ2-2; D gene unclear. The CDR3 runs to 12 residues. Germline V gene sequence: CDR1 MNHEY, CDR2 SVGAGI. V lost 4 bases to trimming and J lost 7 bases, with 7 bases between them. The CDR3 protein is CASSLRRGELFF. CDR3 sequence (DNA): TGTGCCAGCAGTTTGCGGCGCGGGGAGCTGTTTTTT.

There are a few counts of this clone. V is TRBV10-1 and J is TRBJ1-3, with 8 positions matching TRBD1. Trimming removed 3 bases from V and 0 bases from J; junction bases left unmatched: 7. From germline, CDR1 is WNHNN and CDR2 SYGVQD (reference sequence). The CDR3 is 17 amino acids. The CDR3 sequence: CASSESGTGNSGNTIYF. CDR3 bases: TGCGCCAGCAGTGAATCCGGGACAGGTAACTCTGGAAACACCATATATTTT.